The 10 T cell receptor beta chains reported below all come from one sample, sequenced in a study of blood T cell repertoires in COVID-19 (dated by TCRdb to between 2020 and 2021). The method was the immunoSEQ multiplex PCR assay. Held by TCRdb, this immuneACCESS table contains in-frame sequences only and omits some clones. Under half of the omission traces to an unresolved V gene where checked; the cause of the rest is unknown. The sample contains 25,000 or so clones, approximately 85% of them found a single time. The top ten hold about 8% of the sample. The sample comprised peripheral blood. Receptors originate from a woman aged 50 to 60 with active COVID-19.

This clone turned up a few times. The rearrangement joins TRBV5-6 to TRBJ1-2; tentatively, D is TRBD1 (6 bases). Trimming took off 4 bases at V and 2 bases at J, with 9 bases between the two ends. This CDR3 has 13 amino acids. The germline V gene encodes CDR1 SGHDT and CDR2 YYEEEE. CDR3 sequence reads: CASSPDRNYGYTF. As DNA, the CDR3 is TGTGCCAGCAGCCCGGACAGAAACTATGGCTACACCTTC. Complete variable domain (other parts from reference TRBV5-6 and TRBJ1-2): DAGVTQSPTHLIKTRGQQVTLRCSPKSGHDTVSWYQQALGQGPQFIFQYYEEEERQRGNFPDRFSGHQFPNYSSELNVNALLLGDSALYLCASSPDRNYGYTFGSGTRLTVV.

The chain is built from TRBV6-5 and TRBJ1-2; D is possibly TRBD1 (5 bases). V was clipped by 2 bases and J by 4 bases, with 11 bases between them. The CDR3 totals 14 residues. Germline V gene lookup returns CDR1 MNHEY and CDR2 SVGAGI. The CDR3: CASSYLGHRYGYTF. The DNA of the CDR3 is TGTGCCAGCAGTTACCTTGGACACCGCTATGGCTACACCTTC.

CDR3 sequence reads: CASSLNSNEQFF. CDR3 sequence (DNA): TGTGCCAGCAGCCTTAACTCCAATGAGCAGTTCTTC. This chain connects TRBV14 to TRBJ2-1; no definite D call. This CDR3 has 12 residues. Trimming removed 4 bases at V and 6 bases at J, with 7 bases between. Germline loops: CDR1 SGHDN, CDR2 FVKESK.

This clone has a single count. At one of its ends the junction is not consistent with the germline gene, which may arise from a read error. J is TRBJ1-1 and V is TRBV5-1; D ambiguous. CDR3 length: 9 amino acids. Germline CDR1 SGHRS, CDR2 YFSETQ. The CDR3 is CASSLGLRF. The CDR3 DNA reads TGCGCCAGCAGCTTGGGCCTCCGGTTT.

V is TRBV11-2 and J is TRBJ2-5, with 9 bases that match TRBD2. The ends lost 0 bases at V and 9 bases at J; junction bases unmatched: 11. CDR1 and CDR2 from the germline V gene are SGHAT and FQNNGV. The CDR3 contains 16 residues. The CDR3 protein is CASSLDTAGGPLPQYF. The CDR3 nucleotides read TGTGCCAGCAGCTTAGATACTGCGGGAGGGCCCCTCCCCCAGTACTTC.

The chain joins TRBV5-1 to TRBJ1-1; D is perhaps TRBD1 (6 bases). V shed 1 base and J shed 0 bases, with 7 bases lying between them. There are 14 residues in the CDR3. Looked up from germline, CDR1 is SGHRS and CDR2 is YFSETQ. CDR3 residues: CASSLTGMNTEAFF. Here the CDR3 DNA reads TGCGCCAGCAGCTTGACAGGGATGAACACTGAAGCTTTCTTT. Looking up the rest from reference TRBV5-1 and TRBJ1-1 gives the full variable domain: KAGVTQTPRYLIKTRGQQVTLSCSPISGHRSVSWYQQTPGQGLQFLFEYFSETQRNKGNFPGRFSGRQFSNSRSEMNVSTLELGDSALYLCASSLTGMNTEAFFGQGTRLTVV.

The chain is built from TRBV27 and TRBJ2-1; 9 bases align to TRBD1. Per germline, CDR1 MNHEY and CDR2 SMNVEV (reference sequence). The CDR3 runs 16 residues. The junction had 9 bases not matched to a gene; V was cut back by 0 bases and J by 9 bases. CDR3 residues: CASSLSGRDRVGEQFF. CDR3 nucleotide sequence: TGTGCCAGCAGTTTATCGGGAAGGGACAGGGTCGGTGAGCAGTTCTTC.

V usage is TRBV18 and J usage is TRBJ2-3, with TRBD2 matching over 10 bases. With 2 bases clipped from V and 4 bases from J, the junction kept 6 bases outside the gene matches. This CDR3 comprises 16 residues. From germline, CDR1 is KGHSH and CDR2 LQKENI. The chain's CDR3 is CASSPSLAGAADTQYF. Here the CDR3 DNA reads TGTGCCAGCTCACCAAGTCTAGCGGGAGCTGCAGATACGCAGTATTTT. Supplemented by reference TRBV18 and TRBJ2-3, the full variable domain reads NAGVMQNPRHLVRRRGQEARLRCSPMKGHSHVYWYRQLPEEGLKFMVYLQKENIIDESGMPKERFSAEFPKEGPSILRIQQVVRGDSAAYFCASSPSLAGAADTQYFGPGTRLTVL.

The rearrangement links TRBV3-1 (or the pseudogene TRBV3-2) to TRBJ2-1; 10 nucleotides match TRBD2. V shed 0 bases, J shed 10 bases, and the junction held 9 bases outside the gene matches. Germline V lookup: CDR1 LGHDT, CDR2 YNNKEL (reference sequence). This CDR3 spans 16 amino acids. CDR3 protein: CASSQDLLAGVREQFF. Written as DNA, the CDR3 is TGTGCCAGCAGCCAAGATCTGCTAGCGGGAGTTCGAGAGCAGTTCTTC.

The genes are TRBV28 and TRBJ2-1; D is unclear. Germline V lookup: CDR1 MDHEN, CDR2 SYDVKM. Trimming left V 6 bases short and J 2 bases short, with 14 bases between. This CDR3 is built from 15 residues. CDR3 nucleotides: TGTGCCAGCAGCCCTACGGCTAGGACCTACAATGAGCAGTTCTTC. Protein: CASSPTARTYNEQFF.